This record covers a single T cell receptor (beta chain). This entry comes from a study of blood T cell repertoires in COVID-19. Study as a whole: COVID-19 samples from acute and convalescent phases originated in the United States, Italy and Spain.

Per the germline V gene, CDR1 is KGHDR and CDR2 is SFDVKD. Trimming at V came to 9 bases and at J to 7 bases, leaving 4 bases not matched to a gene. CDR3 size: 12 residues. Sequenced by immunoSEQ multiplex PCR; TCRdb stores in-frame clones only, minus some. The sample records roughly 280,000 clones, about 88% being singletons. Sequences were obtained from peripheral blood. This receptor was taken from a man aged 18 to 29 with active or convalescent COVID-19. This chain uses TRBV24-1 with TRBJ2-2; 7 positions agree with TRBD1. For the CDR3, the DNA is TGTGCCACCTCAGGGGGTCACGGGGAGCTGTTTTTT. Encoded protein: CATSGGHGELFF.